The source of this TCR beta chain is a study of T cell clonality in common variable immunodeficiency. In this sample, this clone turned up many times. The antigen is not known. The read ends 3 residues shy of where the CDR3 ends; the end is completed using the germline J gene. The data were produced by immunoSEQ multiplex PCR, yet TCRdb's version contains in-frame clones alone and is incomplete. This sample includes around 45,000 clones with no singletons; its ten biggest clones take up about 6%. Regarding the study as a whole: Common variable immunodeficiency TCR beta sequences reportedly had fewer deletions and N-nucleotide insertions.

This CDR3 is built from 12 residues. Looked up from germline, CDR1 is SGHTA and CDR2 is FQGNSA. The V end lost 4 bases, the J end lost 7 bases, and 10 bases lay between the germline ends. The sequencing input was peripheral blood mononuclear cells. This sequence joins TRBV7-2 and TRBJ1-2; no clear D gene. This TCR came from a person between 18 and 75 years old in good health. CDR3 in amino acids: CASSSYSGGYTF. CDR3 DNA, as far as it was read: TGTGCCAGCAGCTCGTACTCGGGTGGC.